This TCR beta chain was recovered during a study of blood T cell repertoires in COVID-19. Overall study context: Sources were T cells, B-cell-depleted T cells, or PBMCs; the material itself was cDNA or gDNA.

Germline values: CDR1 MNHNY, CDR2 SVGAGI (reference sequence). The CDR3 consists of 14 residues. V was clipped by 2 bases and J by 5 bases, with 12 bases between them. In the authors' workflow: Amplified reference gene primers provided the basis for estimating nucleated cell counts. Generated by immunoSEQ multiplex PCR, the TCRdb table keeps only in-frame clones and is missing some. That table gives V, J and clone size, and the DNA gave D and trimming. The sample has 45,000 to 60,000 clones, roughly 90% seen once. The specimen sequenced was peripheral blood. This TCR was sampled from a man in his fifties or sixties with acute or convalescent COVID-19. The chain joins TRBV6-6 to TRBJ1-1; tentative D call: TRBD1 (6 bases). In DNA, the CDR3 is TGTGCCAGCAGTTACGTGGGGGCGCAGACTGAAGCTTTCTTT. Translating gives CASSYVGAQTEAFF.